Following are 24 T cell receptor beta chains from one sample sequenced in a study of CD8 T cells in Susac syndrome. Reverse transcription used roughly 0.45 to 1 ug RNA and random hexamers. Each CDR3 protein gets one entry after TCRdb re-called the immunoSEQ multiplex PCR reads with MiXCR. The sample has some 150,000 distinct CDR3 sequences; less than 97% are singletons. Sequencing was done on a sample of CD8+ T cells from PBMCs. These receptors all come from a human donor with multiple sclerosis.

The V gene is TRBV25-1, the J gene TRBJ2-5, with D perhaps matching TRBD1 or TRBD2 (5 bases each). Germline CDR1 is MGHDK and CDR2 is SYGVNS. V lost 3 bases and J lost 3, with 8 bases in between. The CDR3 runs 13 residues. Written as DNA, the CDR3 is TGTGCCAGCAGTGATGTGGGGGAAGAGACCCAGTACTTC. It specifies CASSDVGEETQYF.

The rearrangement links TRBV12-3 or TRBV12-4 to TRBJ2-7; D uncertain. The CDR3 is 13 residues long. V was shortened by 6 bases and J by 3 bases, with 12 bases between the two germline ends. CDR3 nucleotide sequence: TGTGCCAGCAGCGCCGGCGCAAGCTACGAGCAGTACGTC. Protein product: CASSAGASYEQYV.

The V call is TRBV12-3 or TRBV12-4, the J call TRBJ1-1, with 11 bases matching TRBD1. CDR3 length equals 16 residues. Germline trimming cut 5 bases from V and 4 bases from J; bases unmatched to any gene: 9. CDR3 sequence reads: CASSPGTGGVGTEAFF. CDR3 coding DNA: TGTGCCAGCAGTCCTGGGACAGGGGGTGTCGGCACTGAAGCTTTCTTT.

The chain is built from TRBV29-1 and TRBJ1-1; maybe TRBD1 (5 bases). There are 14 residues in the CDR3. V was trimmed by 6 bases and J by 4 bases, leaving 18 bases between them. CDR1 and CDR2 (germline): SQVTM, ANQGSEA. CDR3 sequence reads: CSVPIGAPGTEAFF. CDR3 nucleotide sequence: TGCAGCGTCCCTATAGGGGCGCCGGGCACTGAAGCTTTCTTT.

The chain carries TRBV7-6 and TRBJ1-6; the D gene is possibly TRBD1 (6 bases). The germline V and J ends were trimmed by 5 bases and 5 bases, with 16 bases remaining between them. There are 16 residues in the CDR3. Germline V gene lookup returns CDR1 SGHVS and CDR2 FNYEAQ. Here the CDR3 reads CASSPWGGQDNSPLHF. For the CDR3, the DNA is TGTGCCAGCAGCCCGTGGGGGGGGCAGGATAATTCACCCCTCCACTTT.

This clonotype was recorded once. This chain links TRBV20-1 with TRBJ2-1; 10 bases align to TRBD2. J lost 7 bases, V lost 0 bases, and 12 bases had no gene match. This CDR3 is built from 17 residues. Germline CDR1 and CDR2: DFQATT and SNEGSKA (reference sequence). CDR3 bases: TGCAGTGCTAGAGACGAGGCAGCGGGGGGGCTTTGGAATGAGCAGTTCTTC. As protein: CSARDEAAGGLWNEQFF.

The chain uses TRBV27 and TRBJ2-2; 7 positions agree with TRBD1. This CDR3 comprises 15 residues. J lost 5 bases, V lost 6 bases, and 9 bases had no gene match. Germline assignment: CDR1 MNHEY and CDR2 SMNVEV (reference sequence). CDR3 nucleotides: TGTGCCAGCAGGCTCTGGGACAGCAGTACCGGGGAGCTGTTTTTT. It codes for CASRLWDSSTGELFF.

CDR3 coding DNA: TGTGCCAGCAGTTACTTACTAGGGGACACCTCCTACAATGAGCAGTTCTTC. Amino acid sequence: CASSYLLGDTSYNEQFF. The V gene is TRBV6-2 or TRBV6-3, the J gene TRBJ2-1, with D maybe TRBD1 (6 bases). The V end was cut by 1 base, the J end by 0 bases, with 13 bases between. CDR1 is MNHEY, CDR2 SVGEGT, per germline. The CDR3 sequence is 17 residues long.

The chain employs TRBV29-1 and TRBJ2-2; D gene uncertain. The CDR3 has 13 residues. V was pared by 4 bases and J by 2 bases, with 8 bases between. Per germline, CDR1 SQVTM and CDR2 ANQGSEA. The CDR3 DNA reads TGCAGCGTTGTTTCCGGTAACACCGGGGAGCTGTTTTTT. The encoded protein is CSVVSGNTGELFF.

The rearrangement joins TRBV29-1 to TRBJ2-5, with TRBD2 as a possible D gene (6 bases). The CDR3 contains 13 residues. CDR1 SQVTM and CDR2 ANQGSEA come from the germline V gene. Trimming shortened V by 4 bases and J by 5 bases, and 14 bases separated the two germline ends. For the CDR3, the DNA is TGCAGCGTTGCAATCCGGGGGAGGGAGACCCAGTACTTC. Protein: CSVAIRGRETQYF. Drawing the rest from reference TRBV29-1 and TRBJ2-5, the complete variable domain is SAVISQKPSRDICQRGTSLTIQCQVDSQVTMMFWYRQQPGQSLTLIATANQGSEATYESGFVIDKFPISRPNLTFSTLTVSNMSPEDSSIYLCSVAIRGRETQYFGPGTRLLVL.

The chain is built from TRBV7-9 and TRBJ2-1; D is unclear. CDR1 and CDR2 (germline): SEHNR, FQNEAQ (reference sequence). The V gene lost 0 bases and the J gene lost 10 bases, with 16 bases spanning the gap. The CDR3 loop spans 15 amino acids. The CDR3 reads CASSLALTGSDEQFF. CDR3 in DNA: TGTGCCAGCAGCTTAGCGCTAACCGGGTCGGACGAGCAGTTCTTC. Filled out from reference TRBV7-9 and TRBJ2-1, the complete variable domain reads DTGVSQNPRHKITKRGQNVTFRCDPISEHNRLYWYRQTLGQGPEFLTYFQNEAQLEKSRLLSDRFSAERPKGSFSTLEIQRTEQGDSAMYLCASSLALTGSDEQFFGPGTRLTVL.

The gene calls are TRBV30 and TRBJ1-2, with 10 bases identical to TRBD1. CDR3 length equals 13 residues. The J segment lost 6 bases and the V segment lost 5 bases, leaving 6 bases of the junction unmatched. Germline lookup yields CDR1 GTSNPN and CDR2 SVGIG (reference sequence). The CDR3, as DNA: TGTGCCTGGTGGACAGGGGGGCGCGATGGCTACACCTTC. Its translation: CAWWTGGRDGYTF.

This rearrangement joins TRBV2 to TRBJ2-5; 10 positions agree with TRBD2. This CDR3 is built from 16 residues. V trimming: 0 bases; J trimming: 7 bases; junction bases outside the gene matches: 8. Germline V CDR1 and CDR2: SNHLY, FYNNEI. CDR3 in amino acids: CASSEALAGATGTQYF. The CDR3 DNA follows: TGTGCCAGCAGTGAAGCGCTAGCGGGGGCTACCGGGACCCAGTACTTC. The whole variable domain, filled in from reference TRBV2 and TRBJ2-5, reads EPEVTQTPSHQVTQMGQEVILRCVPISNHLYFYWYRQILGQKVEFLVSFYNNEISEKSEIFDDQFSVERPDGSNFTLKIRSTKLEDSAMYFCASSEALAGATGTQYFGPGTRLLVL.

The rearrangement uses TRBV27 and TRBJ1-1, with no clear D. The CDR3 is 14 residues long. Deletions cut 6 bases from V and 4 bases from J, with 15 bases between. CDR1 MNHEY and CDR2 SMNVEV come from the germline V gene (reference sequence). The CDR3 nucleotides are TGTGCCAGCAGCCTCCGAGCTTCGTTCACTGAAGCTTTCTTT. Protein product: CASSLRASFTEAFF.

The chain combines TRBV2 with TRBJ2-7, with TRBD1 matching 7 bases. With 5 bases clipped from V and 3 bases from J, the junction kept 19 bases outside the gene matches. Germline V gene lookup returns CDR1 SNHLY and CDR2 FYNNEI. There are 18 residues in the CDR3. The CDR3 sequence is CASSSRQGYSGLDYEQYV. The CDR3 coding sequence is TGTGCCAGCAGTTCTAGACAGGGATATTCTGGGTTGGACTACGAGCAGTACGTC.

The chain couples TRBV30 to TRBJ1-2, with TRBD1 as a possible D gene (5 bases). CDR1 is GTSNPN and CDR2 is SVGIG in the germline V gene (reference sequence). The V end was cut by 0 bases, the J end by 3 bases, with 14 bases between. This CDR3 is built from 15 residues. Here the CDR3 DNA reads TGTGCCTGGAGTGTACACAGGATTGGAGACTATGGCTACACCTTC. Translating gives CAWSVHRIGDYGYTF.

The V call is TRBV23-1, the J call TRBJ1-1, with D tentatively TRBD1 (6 bases). TRBV23-1 qualifies as an ORF whose function is uncertain. V lost 5 bases and J lost 5, with 18 bases in between. The CDR3 runs to 15 residues. In nucleotides, the CDR3 is TGCGCCAGCAGTATTCACAGGGAGGTAAGGACTGAAGCTTTCTTT. Translation: CASSIHREVRTEAFF.

The chain joins TRBV30 to TRBJ2-3; D unclear. The CDR3 runs 13 residues. Deletions cut 0 bases from V and 4 bases from J, with 8 bases between. Germline V gene sequence: CDR1 GTSNPN, CDR2 SVGIG (reference sequence). Here the CDR3 reads CAWSVQGPDTQYF. Here the CDR3 DNA reads TGTGCCTGGAGTGTACAAGGCCCAGATACGCAGTATTTT.

V gene TRBV20-1 combines with J gene TRBJ2-1; maybe TRBD2 (6 bases). V was clipped by 7 bases and J by 14 bases, with 15 bases between them. Germline CDR1 reads DFQATT; CDR2 reads SNEGSKA (reference sequence). The CDR3 loop spans 10 amino acids. CDR3 residues: CSGLGGVKFF. The CDR3 coding sequence is TGCAGTGGGCTGGGCGGGGTCAAGTTCTTC.

This clonotype occurred once. The chain carries TRBV7-9 and TRBJ2-7, with a tentative D call TRBD2 (6 bases). Germline-derived CDR1 and CDR2 are SEHNR and FQNEAQ (reference sequence). The CDR3 length is 15 residues. Between the trimmed V and J ends, which lost 6 bases and 3 bases, there was a span of 18 bases. CDR3 DNA sequence: TGTGCCAGCAGTGTGGTTCGCGGGGTGATCTACGAGCAGTACGTC. This translates into CASSVVRGVIYEQYV.

This chain's CDR3 is CASSLGGDVGEQYV. The CDR3 DNA sequence: TGTGCCAGCAGCTTGGGGGGAGACGTGGGCGAGCAGTACGTC. This chain joins TRBV5-4 and TRBJ2-7; a possible D gene is TRBD2 (5 bases). Germline V gene data show CDR1 as SGHNT and CDR2 as YYREEE (reference sequence). The CDR3 runs to 14 residues. With 0 bases removed from V and 6 bases from J, the gap between germline ends came to 13 bases.

The chain recombines TRBV15 with TRBJ1-5, with D maybe TRBD1 (6 bases). The CDR3 is 15 residues long. V lost 0 bases, J lost 5 bases, and 11 bases lay in between. Germline CDR1 is LNHNV and CDR2 is YYDKDF (reference sequence). The chain's CDR3 is CATSRDGTPYQPQHF. CDR3 bases: TGTGCCACCAGCAGAGATGGGACACCTTATCAGCCCCAGCATTTT.

The chain carries TRBV27 and TRBJ2-1, with D unresolved. Between the trimmed V and J ends, which lost 2 bases and 5 bases, there was a span of 7 bases. The CDR3 loop spans 13 amino acids. Germline CDR1 reads MNHEY; CDR2 reads SMNVEV (reference sequence). The CDR3 DNA follows: TGTGCCAGCAGTTTACAGACCCACAATGAGCAGTTCTTC. Protein product: CASSLQTHNEQFF.

The J gene is TRBJ1-2, the V gene TRBV27, with 7 positions matching TRBD1. The V gene's germline CDR1 is MNHEY and CDR2 SMNVEV (reference sequence). With V trimmed by 6 bases and J by 7 bases, 14 bases remained unmatched. The CDR3 consists of 15 residues. CDR3 residues: CASSPLDRVGAGYTF. The CDR3 DNA is TGTGCCAGCAGCCCCCTTGACAGGGTGGGGGCTGGCTACACCTTC.